This T cell receptor (beta chain) appears in the sequencing data of a study of blood T cell repertoires in COVID-19. Overall study: Material from acute and convalescent COVID-19 was sourced from the United States, Italy and Spain. T cells, B-cell-depleted T cells, or PBMCs supplied cDNA or gDNA.

This clone was observed a single time. Authors' analysis steps: Amplification from reference gene primers served as the basis for estimated nucleated cell counts. The data were produced by immunoSEQ multiplex PCR, yet TCRdb's version contains in-frame clones alone and is incomplete. Clone size and the V and J calls come from that table; the DNA yielded D and trimming. Here the sample spans roughly 100,000 clones, almost 85% being singletons. Germline lookup yields CDR1 ENHRY and CDR2 SYGVKD. Trimming stripped 9 bases from V and 2 bases from J, with 12 bases between. The CDR3 runs 13 residues. Specimen: peripheral blood. This chain joins TRBV10-3 and TRBJ2-3; a weak D match, TRBD2 (5 bases). The sequence was collected from a man aged 40-49 years with active or convalescent COVID-19. The CDR3 reads CAISDGDTDTQYF. CDR3 nucleotide sequence: TGTGCCATATCGGACGGGGACACAGATACGCAGTATTTT.